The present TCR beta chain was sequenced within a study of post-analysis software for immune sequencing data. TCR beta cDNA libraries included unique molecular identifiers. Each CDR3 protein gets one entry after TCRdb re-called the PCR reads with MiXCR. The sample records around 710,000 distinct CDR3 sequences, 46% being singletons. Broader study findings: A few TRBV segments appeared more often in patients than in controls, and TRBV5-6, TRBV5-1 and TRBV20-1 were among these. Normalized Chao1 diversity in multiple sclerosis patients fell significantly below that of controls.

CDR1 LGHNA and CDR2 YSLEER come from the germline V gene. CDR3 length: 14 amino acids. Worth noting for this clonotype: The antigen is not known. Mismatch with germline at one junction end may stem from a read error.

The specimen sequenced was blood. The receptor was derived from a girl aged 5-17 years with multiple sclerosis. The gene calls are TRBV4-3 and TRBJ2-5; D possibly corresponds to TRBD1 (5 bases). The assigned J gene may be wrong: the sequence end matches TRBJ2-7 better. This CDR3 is CASSQDETGYEQYF. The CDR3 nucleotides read TGTGCCAGCAGCCAAGATGAAACAGGCTACGAGCAGTACTTC.